This section outlines one T cell receptor beta chain sequence together with its context. This clonotype was seen a handful of times. Its cognate antigen has yet to be identified. The sample holds no much larger clone one base away, and base qualities are not on file. The library came from 5' RACE. These reads were obtained on an Illumina HiSeq 2000. Template switching introduced a universal primer binding site; the final cDNA contained a unique molecular identifier, enabling accurate counting of TCR cDNA molecules. First-strand cDNA for TCR alpha and beta chains was synthesized from specific primers in the conserved constant-segment region. To control for contamination, every cDNA library carried two barcodes: a SMART-Mk sample barcode plus Illumina barcodes. TruSeq adapter sequences and Illumina sample barcodes were added in two successive PCR steps. TCR alpha and beta cDNA libraries were sequenced on the Illumina HiSeq platform with custom primers. The authors processed their data as follows. Raw reads were processed with MiGEC to extract unique molecular identifiers, and MiXCR was used to determine CDR3 positions. For each individual, recombination models were inferred using an EM algorithm with the repgenHMM and IGoR tools. Shared clonotypes were analyzed with the tcR package in R, and sharing was normalized by the product of cloneset sizes. To study raw recombination free of thymic and clonal selection effects, out-of-frame nonproductive sequences were analyzed. TCRdb reprocessed the public reads (quality trimming at Q25 with fastp, clone calling with MiXCR) and kept in-frame beta chains. Here each entry gathers all rows of one CDR3 protein and keeps the most common genes and DNA. Clone size and V and J calls follow TCRdb, not the original study. Across this sample there are fewer than 250,000 distinct CDR3 sequences, with about a sixth seen only once. The ten largest account for 40% of the sample.

These data are taken from a study of identical twins (dated by TCRdb to 2016 to 2017). Study-level background: To test whether fetal clonotypes persist, this study deep-sequenced TCR alpha and beta repertoires from monozygotic twins, from unrelated adults of various ages, and from cord blood. Replicate twin experiments were performed at different times using different library preparation protocols to rule out contamination. Summary of the overall study and its limitations: Excess twin sharing in beta out-of-frame sequences was weaker because fewer shared sequences lowered the signal-to-noise ratio. Compared with coincidental sharing between unrelated individuals, an excess of low generation-probability sequences was observed among out-of-frame TCR alpha sequences shared between twins. Conclusions relied on cross-sectional statistical analysis, since the same donors could not be followed over many years. Fewer insertions were carried by abundant cord blood beta clonotypes, a similar but weaker trend appeared in young adult naive repertoires, and no such trend appeared in memory repertoires. Recombination models systematically underestimated out-of-frame TCR alpha sharing in monozygotic twins but agreed with sharing between unrelated individuals. Invariant T cells such as MAIT and iNKT could partly confound zero-insertion analyses, although diverse VJ usage argued against such confounding for most clonotypes.

Every donor in the study was a healthy Caucasian. Three pairs of female monozygotic twins, all aged roughly 18 to 29 years, were included in the twin cohort. CD4+ and CD8+ T cell populations were isolated with positive isolation kits from Invitrogen. The same sample was also studied in work on T cells expressing NK-cell markers. Reported in the second study: About 8 donors provided sorted CD3+CD56+NKG2C+, CD3+CD56+NKG2C- and CD3+CD56-NKG2C+ T-cell subsets, whose TCR beta-chain repertoires were profiled. Most of the eight sequenced donors were HCMV-seropositive and one was HCMV-seronegative. To restrict sorting to alphabetaTCR-expressing T cells, an anti-gammadeltaTCR antibody was added in several experiments. For six donors, the dominant CD3+CD56+NKG2C+ clonotypes were among the top 10 CD8+ clonotypes and accounted for roughly 1.0-8% of CD8+ T cells. Those dominant clonotypes were again the most abundant among CD3+CD56-NKG2C+ cells in a handful of donors, at about 28.3-60.1%. Whether the expanded NKG2C-expressing T cell clones were specific for HCMV antigens was left unclear. Randomly selected healthy volunteers, three men and five women, were used as the eight sequenced donors. A commercial ELISA kit detecting HCMV-specific IgG in serum was used to determine HCMV serostatus. MIGEC was used to demultiplex reads and group reads by UMI, and MiTCR was used to assemble and quantify clonotypes. To exclude erroneous sequences, any TCR cDNA sequence not supported by at least two reads was discarded. The tcR package was used for downstream repertoire analysis, and clonotypes were matched across fractions by CDR3 nucleotide sequence plus V segment. VDJmatch was used to annotate antigen specificity against VDJdb, with one amino acid substitution in CDR3 allowed.

The sequenced material came from CD8+ T cells sorted from blood. The sequence derives from a woman aged 18-35 years in good health.

The DNA sequence is TGCAGTGTTTACGGGACCCATTTGCGGGCTAGCGGGAGCTCCTACGAGCAGTACTTC. This yields the protein CSVYGTHLRASGSSYEQYF. The rearranged chain carries TRBV20-1 and TRBJ2-7, with 10 junctional bases fitting TRBD2. At the junction V is shortened by 7 bases and J by 0 bases; bases outside the gene matches: 21. CDR1 is given as DFQATT and CDR2 as SNEGSKA, both from the germline V gene (reference sequence). Including cysteine and phenylalanine, the CDR3 has 19 amino acids. CDR3 DNA only is kept here, 57 bases in frame from base 1.